The 26 T cell receptor beta chains presented below share a single source sample, sequenced in a study of shared clonotypes between healthy human individuals. The protocol was immunoSEQ multiplex PCR, while the TCRdb copy is restricted to in-frame clones and leaves out a portion. The repertoire holds 2 million to 2.5 million clones, with roughly 91% as singletons. Naive CD8 cells were CD45RO-negative, positively selected for CCR7, excluding terminally differentiated effector memory CD45RA+ cells. Sequencing was done on a sample of naive CD8+ T cells from PBMCs. The origin of the receptors is a young man in good health. Some clones in this sample may be carry-over from other donors' samples.

Points on this clone: This same CDR3 is encoded by further DNA sequences in the sample. This sequence joins TRBV4-1 and TRBJ2-7, with 9 bases that match TRBD1. Per the germline V gene, CDR1 is MGHRA and CDR2 is YSYEKL. The CDR3 is 15 amino acids. The V gene end was trimmed by 3 bases and the J gene end by 1 base; junction bases not matched to a gene: 4. CDR3 nucleotides: TGCGCCAGCAGCCAGGAAGGGACAGGGTCCTACGAGCAGTACTTC. This sequence encodes CASSQEGTGSYEQYF.

CDR3 sequence reads: CASSQVRSESGTEAFF. The CDR3, as DNA: TGTGCCAGCAGCCAAGTAAGGTCCGAAAGCGGCACTGAAGCTTTCTTT. The rearrangement uses TRBV4-2 and TRBJ1-1; D is unclear. The ends were cut back, 1 base at V and 4 bases at J, with 16 bases in the middle. CDR3 length equals 16 residues. The germline V gene has CDR1 LGHNA and CDR2 YNFKEQ.

V and J are TRBV9 and TRBJ2-7; D is unclear. The CDR3 is 13 residues long. V was trimmed by 4 bases and J by 3 bases, leaving 11 bases between them. The germline V gene has CDR1 SGDLS and CDR2 YYNGEE. The CDR3 DNA follows: TGTGCCAGCAGCCCACGGGCGAGCTACGAGCAGTACTTC. This codes for CASSPRASYEQYF.

CDR3 protein: CASSPRTALSTEAFF. In DNA, the CDR3 is TGCGCCAGCAGCCCCAGGACAGCGCTGAGCACTGAAGCTTTCTTT. The chain joins TRBV5-1 to TRBJ1-1, with D possibly TRBD1 on 6 matching bases. From germline, CDR1 is SGHRS and CDR2 YFSETQ. V lost 4 bases and J lost 4, with 17 bases in between. This CDR3 has 15 amino acids. Supplemented by reference TRBV5-1 and TRBJ1-1, the full variable domain reads KAGVTQTPRYLIKTRGQQVTLSCSPISGHRSVSWYQQTPGQGLQFLFEYFSETQRNKGNFPGRFSGRQFSNSRSEMNVSTLELGDSALYLCASSPRTALSTEAFFGQGTRLTVV.

The rearrangement joins TRBV4-3 to TRBJ2-7; D gene uncertain. Trimming took off 1 base at V and 6 bases at J, with 13 bases between the two ends. The CDR3 spans 14 residues. Germline-derived CDR1 and CDR2 are LGHNA and YSLEER. The CDR3 bases are TGCGCCAGCAGCCAAGTGGAAGGCCGCCTCGAGCAGTACTTC. Its protein is CASSQVEGRLEQYF.

As concerns this clone: Distinct nucleotide sequences in the sample also encode this CDR3. This rearrangement joins TRBV27 to TRBJ2-7; D not resolved. Germline CDR1 MNHEY, CDR2 SMNVEV (reference sequence). The CDR3 contains 13 residues. V dropped 3 bases and J dropped 3 bases, with 9 bases sitting between them. CDR3 sequence (DNA): TGTGCCAGCAGTTTTGGCCCTCGCTACGAGCAGTACTTC. It is translated as CASSFGPRYEQYF.

The rearrangement links TRBV5-5 to TRBJ2-2; D perhaps matches TRBD1 (6 bases). With 2 bases removed from V and 6 bases from J, the gap between germline ends came to 20 bases. CDR1 and CDR2 from the germline V gene are SGHKS and YYEKEE (reference sequence). This CDR3 has 17 amino acids. CDR3 sequence (DNA): TGTGCCAGCAGCTTCCGGGACACCGGGGTCGAAGCCGGGGAGCTGTTTTTT. Translation gives CASSFRDTGVEAGELFF.

In DNA, the CDR3 is TGTGCCAGCAGTTTCGGGGGGACAGACTACTATGGCTACACCTTC. The encoded protein is CASSFGGTDYYGYTF. The chain combines TRBV28 with TRBJ1-2; 7 bases align to TRBD1. The CDR3 loop spans 15 amino acids. Trimming cost V 3 bases and J 3 bases; bases outside gene matches: 7. Germline V gene lookup returns CDR1 MDHEN and CDR2 SYDVKM.

The chain uses TRBV18 and TRBJ1-1; no clear D gene. Per germline, CDR1 KGHSH and CDR2 LQKENI. The CDR3 loop spans 14 amino acids. Deletions cut 2 bases from V and 7 bases from J, with 14 bases between. In nucleotides, the CDR3 is TGTGCCAGCTCACCAGCGTGGGGAAGCTATGAAGCTTTCTTT. It encodes CASSPAWGSYEAFF.

This chain uses TRBV28 with TRBJ2-3; D remains ambiguous. The CDR3 loop spans 14 amino acids. CDR1 and CDR2 (germline): MDHEN, SYDVKM. Trimming took off 2 bases at V and 3 bases at J, with 9 bases between the two ends. The CDR3 DNA sequence: TGTGCCAGCAGTTTACCCCACGAGACAGATACGCAGTATTTT. Its translation is CASSLPHETDTQYF.

This sequence joins TRBV2 and TRBJ2-1, with D perhaps TRBD1 (6 bases). Germline V gives CDR1 SNHLY, CDR2 FYNNEI. This CDR3 comprises 15 residues. V lost 3 bases and J 2 bases, leaving 11 bases between the germline ends. The DNA for the CDR3 is TGTGCCAGCAGTGACATCGGGACACCCTACAATGAGCAGTTCTTC. It specifies CASSDIGTPYNEQFF. Full variable domain (rest looked up from reference TRBV2 and TRBJ2-1): EPEVTQTPSHQVTQMGQEVILRCVPISNHLYFYWYRQILGQKVEFLVSFYNNEISEKSEIFDDQFSVERPDGSNFTLKIRSTKLEDSAMYFCASSDIGTPYNEQFFGPGTRLTVL.

The chain joins TRBV27 to TRBJ2-7; TRBD2 agrees at 13 bases. Per the germline V gene, CDR1 is MNHEY and CDR2 is SMNVEV (reference sequence). The CDR3 totals 15 residues. Trimming removed 5 bases from V and 6 bases from J; junction bases left unmatched: 7. The CDR3 protein is CASSGRTSGSIEQYF. The DNA of the CDR3 is TGTGCCAGCAGTGGACGGACTAGCGGGAGTATCGAGCAGTACTTC.

The chain combines TRBV27 with TRBJ2-5, with 10 bases fitting TRBD2. This CDR3 has 15 amino acids. The germline CDR1 and CDR2 sequences are MNHEY and SMNVEV (reference sequence). The V gene end was trimmed by 8 bases and the J gene end by 6 bases; junction bases not matched to a gene: 12. The CDR3 is CASGHGASGSKTQYF. The CDR3 DNA is TGTGCCAGCGGCCACGGGGCTAGCGGGAGTAAGACCCAGTACTTC.

This sequence joins TRBV4-3 and TRBJ2-1; D is unclear. V was pared by 2 bases and J by 7 bases, with 18 bases between. CDR1 is LGHNA and CDR2 is YSLEER in the germline V gene. The CDR3 contains 16 residues. The CDR3 nucleotides are TGCGCCAGCAGCCAAAGCCGAGTCTCCACGAAGAATGAGCAGTTCTTC. This encodes CASSQSRVSTKNEQFF.

The CDR3 here is CSVEVWGVEGKNIQYF. CDR3 sequence (DNA): TGCAGCGTTGAAGTGTGGGGGGTTGAGGGCAAAAACATTCAGTACTTC. This chain joins TRBV29-1 and TRBJ2-4; possibly TRBD2 for D (6 bases). The CDR3 is made up of 16 amino acids. V lost 1 base, J lost 3 bases, and 16 bases lay in between. Germline CDR1 and CDR2: SQVTM and ANQGSEA.

CDR3 sequence: CAWTPGPPFYEQYF. The DNA for the CDR3 is TGTGCCTGGACCCCGGGCCCTCCCTTTTACGAGCAGTACTTC. The chain has TRBV30 and TRBJ2-5; unclear D gene. Near its end, the DNA agrees better with TRBJ2-7, so the J call may be wrong. The CDR3 runs to 14 residues. Germline CDR1 is GTSNPN and CDR2 is SVGIG (reference sequence).

The chain recombines TRBV5-1 with TRBJ2-2; the match to TRBD1 covers 7 bases. The J segment lost 5 bases and the V segment lost 2 bases, leaving 6 bases of the junction unmatched. The CDR3 loop spans 15 amino acids. Germline values: CDR1 SGHRS, CDR2 YFSETQ. The CDR3 reads CASSFRDRDTGELFF. CDR3 DNA sequence: TGCGCCAGCAGCTTCCGGGACAGAGATACCGGGGAGCTGTTTTTT.

The rearrangement links TRBV5-1 to TRBJ2-2; no clear D. Per the germline V gene, CDR1 is SGHRS and CDR2 is YFSETQ. The CDR3 length is 13 residues. V was trimmed by 4 bases and J by 1 base, leaving 5 bases between them. CDR3 residues: CASSTENTGELFF. The DNA of the CDR3 is TGCGCCAGCAGCACGGAGAACACCGGGGAGCTGTTTTTT. The full variable domain, in which reference TRBV5-1 and TRBJ2-2 provide the parts outside the CDR3, is KAGVTQTPRYLIKTRGQQVTLSCSPISGHRSVSWYQQTPGQGLQFLFEYFSETQRNKGNFPGRFSGRQFSNSRSEMNVSTLELGDSALYLCASSTENTGELFFGEGSRLTVL.

V and J are TRBV10-2 and TRBJ2-7; 9 bases are a match to TRBD1. This CDR3 region has 14 residues. The V segment lost 4 bases and the J segment 4 bases; nucleotides outside the gene matches: 5. Germline CDR1 WSHSY, CDR2 SAAADI. The CDR3 reads CASSARQGEYEQYF. The CDR3, as DNA: TGCGCCAGCAGTGCGCGACAGGGGGAGTACGAGCAGTACTTC.

The J gene is TRBJ2-3, the V gene TRBV10-3; D remains unclear. The germline V gene encodes CDR1 ENHRY and CDR2 SYGVKD. The ends were cut back, 3 bases at V and 3 bases at J, with 19 bases in the middle. This CDR3 is 17 amino acids long. The CDR3 DNA reads as TGTGCCATCAGTGATTTGGCTGGGCCCGGCGTTACAGATACGCAGTATTTT. Amino acids: CAISDLAGPGVTDTQYF.

The CDR3 nucleotides read TGTGCCAGTAGTTCCCGGACAGGGCAGAACACTGAAGCTTTCTTT. It specifies CASSSRTGQNTEAFF. This chain links TRBV19 with TRBJ1-1; 8 bases align to TRBD1. CDR1 and CDR2 (germline): LNHDA, SQIVND (reference sequence). J gave up 1 base and V 5 bases, and 6 bases lay outside the gene matches. The length of the CDR3 is 15 residues. The full variable domain, with the rest looked up from reference TRBV19 and TRBJ1-1, is DGGITQSPKYLFRKEGQNVTLSCEQNLNHDAMYWYRQDPGQGLRLIYYSQIVNDFQKGDIAEGYSVSREKKESFPLTVTSAQKNPTAFYLCASSSRTGQNTEAFFGQGTRLTVV.

V is TRBV27 and J is TRBJ2-7; no reliable D call. The germline V and J ends were trimmed by 0 bases and 2 bases, with 14 bases remaining between them. Germline loops: CDR1 MNHEY, CDR2 SMNVEV (reference sequence). CDR3 length: 16 residues. The CDR3, as DNA: TGTGCCAGCAGTTTATCTCTGGGTAGTGTGGCCTACGAGCAGTACTTC. Its translation: CASSLSLGSVAYEQYF.

V gene TRBV11-2 combines with J gene TRBJ2-7; D is ambiguous. Trimming shortened V by 2 bases and J by 0 bases, and 11 bases separated the two germline ends. The CDR3 extends over 15 amino acids. Germline lookup yields CDR1 SGHAT and CDR2 FQNNGV. DNA of the CDR3: TGTGCCAGCAGCTTAATCTTTGGCAACTCCTACGAGCAGTACTTC. Protein product: CASSLIFGNSYEQYF.

This chain connects TRBV9 to TRBJ2-7; TRBD2 matches 7 bases. The germline V gene encodes CDR1 SGDLS and CDR2 YYNGEE. The CDR3 is 16 amino acids. J was trimmed by 1 base and V by 0 bases; bases with no gene match: 7. The CDR3 region has the DNA TGTGCCAGCAGCGTAGGAACGCGGGAGATATCCTACGAGCAGTACTTC. Amino acids: CASSVGTREISYEQYF.

The chain combines TRBV7-9 with TRBJ2-7; a weak D match, TRBD1 (6 bases). Germline V CDR1 and CDR2: SEHNR, FQNEAQ (reference sequence). Trimming stripped 5 bases from V and 2 bases from J, with 13 bases between. The CDR3 totals 14 residues. The CDR3 spells CASSPWTETYEQYF. CDR3 bases: TGTGCCAGCAGCCCCTGGACAGAAACCTACGAGCAGTACTTC.

A remark on this clone: This same CDR3 is encoded by further DNA sequences in the sample. In nucleotides, the CDR3 is TGTGCCAGCAGGAGGACTAGCGGAAGCTCCTACAATGAGCAGTTCTTC. Its translation: CASRRTSGSSYNEQFF. The chain carries TRBV27 and TRBJ2-1; 10 bases map to TRBD2. Losses at the gene ends were 6 bases for V and 0 bases for J; bases not matched to a gene: 5. Germline CDR1 MNHEY, CDR2 SMNVEV (reference sequence). This CDR3 spans 16 amino acids.